This T cell receptor (beta chain) was identified during a study of monozygotic twins with inflammatory bowel disease. The CDR3 runs to 18 residues. CDR1 is SGHVS, CDR2 FQNEAQ, per germline. The authors used around 3,500 ng of total RNA per TCR library. UMIs incorporating a 6-nucleotide sample barcode were appended by means of template switching. TCRdb re-called the 5' RACE reads and gives one entry per CDR3 protein, without DNA. This table lists about 350,000 distinct CDR3 sequences. This chain connects TRBV7-8 to TRBJ1-1; TCRdb designates TRBD1, a call that cannot be tested without DNA. Sequencing was carried out using blood. The TCR sequence derives from a human donor with ulcerative colitis or Crohn's disease, or a healthy co-twin of an affected twin (not recorded which). The CDR3 protein is CASSLAAGQGAMNTEAFF.